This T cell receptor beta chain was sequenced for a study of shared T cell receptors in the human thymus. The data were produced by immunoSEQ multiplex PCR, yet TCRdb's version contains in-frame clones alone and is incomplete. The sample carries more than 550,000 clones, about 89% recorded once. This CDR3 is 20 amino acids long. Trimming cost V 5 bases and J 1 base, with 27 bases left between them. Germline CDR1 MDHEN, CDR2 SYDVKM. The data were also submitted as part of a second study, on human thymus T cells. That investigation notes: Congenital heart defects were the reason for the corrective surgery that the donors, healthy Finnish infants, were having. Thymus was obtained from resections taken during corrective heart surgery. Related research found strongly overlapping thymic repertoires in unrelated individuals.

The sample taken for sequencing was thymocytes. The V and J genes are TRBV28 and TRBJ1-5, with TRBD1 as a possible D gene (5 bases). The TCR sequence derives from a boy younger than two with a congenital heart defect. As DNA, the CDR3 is TGTGCCAGCAGTCCTACCTCGGGTGGGGGGGGTCGAAAAAGCAATCAGCCCCAGCATTTT. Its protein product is CASSPTSGGGGRKSNQPQHF.